This is a list of T cell receptor beta chains from one sample in a study of T cell responses to AZD1222 COVID-19 vaccine. TCRdb's copy holds only in-frame clones and misses some; the assay was immunoSEQ multiplex PCR. The data hold some 120,000 clones, with around 90% observed a single time. The sample in question was peripheral blood, obtained 28 days after the second dose of the MenACWY control vaccine. These receptors were obtained from an adult who received the MenACWY meningococcal vaccine as a control. The CDR3 runs from the conserved cysteine through the conserved F or W. A D gene is named only where the DNA matches it firmly. Expanded clones are given a class, and other clones once, few, many or no size at all.

D gene: .
clone size: once
J gene: TRBJ2-1
V gene: TRBV9
CDR3 protein: CASSSFALLLDNEQFF
CDR3 DNA: TGTGCCAGCAGCTCATTCGCCCTTCTCCTGGACAATGAGCAGTTCTTC

D gene: .
clone size: .
J gene: TRBJ2-2
V gene: TRBV4-1
CDR3 protein: CASSQPNTGELFF
CDR3 DNA: TGCGCCAGCAGCCAACCCAACACCGGGGAGCTGTTTTTT

D gene: TRBD1
clone size: .
J gene: TRBJ1-2
V gene: TRBV18
CDR3 protein: CASSPGQDFYGYTF
CDR3 DNA: TGTGCCAGCTCACCAGGACAGGACTTCTATGGCTACACCTTC

D gene: .
clone size: .
J gene: TRBJ2-3
V gene: TRBV19
CDR3 protein: CASSINAGARGEDTQYF
CDR3 DNA: TGTGCCAGTAGTATCAATGCGGGGGCCCGCGGGGAGGATACGCAGTATTTT

D gene: .
clone size: once
J gene: TRBJ2-3
V gene: TRBV3-1/TRBV3-2
CDR3 protein: CASSQDLDPSPSTDTQYF
CDR3 DNA: TGTGCCAGCAGCCAAGATCTTGACCCCAGCCCTAGCACAGATACGCAGTATTTT

D gene: TRBD1
clone size: .
J gene: TRBJ2-4
V gene: TRBV2
CDR3 protein: CASRMGQGTRDIQYF
CDR3 DNA: TGTGCCAGCAGAATGGGACAGGGGACAAGGGACATTCAGTACTTC

D gene: .
clone size: .
J gene: TRBJ2-1
V gene: TRBV13
CDR3 protein: CASSPGRDYNEQFF
CDR3 DNA: TGTGCCAGCAGCCCAGGACGGGACTACAATGAGCAGTTCTTC

D gene: .
clone size: .
J gene: TRBJ2-2
V gene: TRBV19
CDR3 protein: CASSTRGDGAPGELFF
CDR3 DNA: TGTGCCAGTAGTACCAGGGGGGACGGTGCCCCCGGGGAGCTGTTTTTT

D gene: .
clone size: few
J gene: TRBJ2-2
V gene: TRBV7-3
CDR3 protein: CASSLDRTDTGELFF
CDR3 DNA: TGTGCCAGCAGCTTGGACCGAACCGACACCGGGGAGCTGTTTTTT

D gene: TRBD2
clone size: .
J gene: TRBJ2-3
V gene: TRBV11-1
CDR3 protein: CASSYEGRGPDTQYF
CDR3 DNA: TGTGCCAGCAGCTATGAGGGGAGGGGACCAGATACGCAGTATTTT

D gene: .
clone size: .
J gene: TRBJ1-3
V gene: TRBV6-5
CDR3 protein: CASSRTGLGGNTIYF
CDR3 DNA: TGTGCCAGCAGTAGGACTGGACTCGGAGGAAACACCATATATTTT

D gene: .
clone size: .
J gene: TRBJ1-1
V gene: TRBV9
CDR3 protein: CASSVDGGESEAFF
CDR3 DNA: TGTGCCAGCAGCGTAGATGGGGGAGAGAGTGAAGCTTTCTTT